The clone carrying this T cell receptor beta chain has ten or more counts. The target antigen is unknown. Naive CD8 T cells were picked out by sorting for CD8+CD4-CCR7+CD45RA+. The data derive from a study of molecular identifiers for immune sequencing clone quantification. Findings and limits, study-wide: Clones with over 20 RNA copies captured over 97% of effector molecules but under 1% of naive ones.

The germline V gene has CDR1 SGHDN and CDR2 FVKESK. This CDR3 has 16 amino acids. Trimming at V came to 4 bases and at J to 5 bases, leaving 6 bases not matched to a gene. TCRdb ran MiXCR on the PCR reads and lists one entry per CDR3 protein. Found here are under 800,000 distinct CDR3 sequences, roughly 27% of them singletons; the top ten hold about 0.73%. The clonotype was recovered from a human donor in good health. Some libraries in this study had Jurkat cell RNA spiked in. V usage is TRBV14 and J usage is TRBJ1-4, with 11 bases matching TRBD1. Input material: naive CD8+ T cells from blood, with Jurkat cell RNA spiked in. The subset is: FACS-sorted CD8+CD4-CCR7+CD45RA+ naive T cells. The CDR3: CASSLPGTGGNEKLFF. For the CDR3, the DNA is TGTGCCAGCAGCCTTCCCGGGACAGGGGGAAATGAAAAACTGTTTTTT.